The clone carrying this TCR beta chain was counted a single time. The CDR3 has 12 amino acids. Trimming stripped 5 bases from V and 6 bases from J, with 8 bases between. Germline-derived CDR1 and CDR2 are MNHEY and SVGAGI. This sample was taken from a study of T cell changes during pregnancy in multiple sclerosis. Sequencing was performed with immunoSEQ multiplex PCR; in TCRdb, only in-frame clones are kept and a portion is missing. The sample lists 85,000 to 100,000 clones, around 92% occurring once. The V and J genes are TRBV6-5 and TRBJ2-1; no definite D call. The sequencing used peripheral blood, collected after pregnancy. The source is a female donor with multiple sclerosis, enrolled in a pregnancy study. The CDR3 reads CASSPVGNEQFF. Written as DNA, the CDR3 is TGTGCCAGCAGTCCGGTCGGCAATGAGCAGTTCTTC.